This record covers a single T cell receptor (beta chain). Its antigen is as yet unknown. The source of the sample is a study of T cell responses to AZD1222 COVID-19 vaccine. This CDR3 has 13 amino acids. CDR1 is ENHRY and CDR2 is SYGVKD in the germline V gene. Deletions cut 3 bases from V and 5 bases from J, with 11 bases between. Repertoires were generated with immunoSEQ multiplex PCR, while TCRdb's copy carries only in-frame clones and drops some. The sample holds 100,000 or so clones; around nine tenths are singletons and the top ten take roughly 15%. General study findings and limits: The reported proportion of spike-specific TCRs targeting unmutated variant regions was nearly half. There were mostly white British donors and more females than males, and clonal diversity was possibly underestimated. Dominant CD4 TCR responses targeted spike regions 160-218 and 743-854.

The sequencing here drew on peripheral blood, taken on day 0 of AZD1222 vaccination. The sequence came from an adult in good health. This rearrangement joins TRBV10-3 to TRBJ2-7; TRBD1 is a possible D gene (6 bases). The CDR3 sequence: CAISDYRENEQYF. CDR3 sequence (DNA): TGTGCCATCAGTGATTACAGGGAAAACGAGCAGTACTTC.